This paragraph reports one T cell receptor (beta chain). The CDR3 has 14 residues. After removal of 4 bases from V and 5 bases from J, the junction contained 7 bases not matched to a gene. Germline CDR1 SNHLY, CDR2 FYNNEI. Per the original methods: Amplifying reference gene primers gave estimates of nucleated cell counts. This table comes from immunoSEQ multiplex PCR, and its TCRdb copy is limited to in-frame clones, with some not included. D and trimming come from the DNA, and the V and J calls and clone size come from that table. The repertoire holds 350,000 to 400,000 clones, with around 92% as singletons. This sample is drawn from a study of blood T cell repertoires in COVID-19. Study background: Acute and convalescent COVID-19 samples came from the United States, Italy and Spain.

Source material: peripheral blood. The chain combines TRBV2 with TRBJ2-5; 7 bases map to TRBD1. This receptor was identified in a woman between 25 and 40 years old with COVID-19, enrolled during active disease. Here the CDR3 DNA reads TGTGCCAGCAGTGTGGGTAGAGGGGGCGAGACCCAGTACTTC. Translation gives CASSVGRGGETQYF.